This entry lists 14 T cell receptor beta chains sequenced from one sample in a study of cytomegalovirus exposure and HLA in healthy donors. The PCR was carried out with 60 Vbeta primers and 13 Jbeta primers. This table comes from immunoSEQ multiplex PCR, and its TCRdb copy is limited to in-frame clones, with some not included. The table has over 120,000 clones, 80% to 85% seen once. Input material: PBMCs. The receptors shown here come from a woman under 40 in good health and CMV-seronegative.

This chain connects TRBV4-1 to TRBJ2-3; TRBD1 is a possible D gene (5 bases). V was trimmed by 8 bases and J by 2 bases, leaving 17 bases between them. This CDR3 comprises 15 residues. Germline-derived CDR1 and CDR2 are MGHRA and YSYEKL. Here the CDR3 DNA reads TGCGCCAGCGGTAGGGGTCAGGATTTCACAGATACGCAGTATTTT. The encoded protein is CASGRGQDFTDTQYF.

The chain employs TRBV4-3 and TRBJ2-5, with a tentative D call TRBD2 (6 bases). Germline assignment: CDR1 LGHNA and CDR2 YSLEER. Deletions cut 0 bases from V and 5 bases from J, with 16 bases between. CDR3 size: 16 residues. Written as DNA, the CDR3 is TGCGCCAGCAGCCAAGATCCGCCAGGAGGGCAGGAGACCCAGTACTTC. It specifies CASSQDPPGGQETQYF.

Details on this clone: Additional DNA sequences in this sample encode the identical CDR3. CDR3 DNA sequence: TGTGCCAGCTCACCACCTCCCGGGACTAGCGGGAGCCATGAGCAGTTCTTC. Its protein product is CASSPPPGTSGSHEQFF. V and J are TRBV18 and TRBJ2-1; TRBD2 agrees at 14 bases. The germline V gene has CDR1 KGHSH and CDR2 LQKENI. This CDR3 is 17 amino acids long. The junction had 6 bases not matched to a gene; V was cut back by 0 bases and J by 8 bases.

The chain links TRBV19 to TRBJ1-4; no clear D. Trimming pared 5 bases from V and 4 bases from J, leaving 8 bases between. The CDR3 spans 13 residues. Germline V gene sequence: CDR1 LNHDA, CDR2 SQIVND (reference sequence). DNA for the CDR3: TGTGCCAGTAGTGCCGGGATTAATGAAAAACTGTTTTTT. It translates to CASSAGINEKLFF.

The CDR3 protein is CSVEGASSYQETQYF. The CDR3 region has the DNA TGCAGCGTTGAGGGGGCCTCATCGTACCAAGAGACCCAGTACTTC. The chain employs TRBV29-1 and TRBJ2-5, with D perhaps TRBD1 (6 bases). CDR3 length: 15 amino acids. V lost 3 bases and J 0 bases, leaving 14 bases between the germline ends. CDR1 SQVTM and CDR2 ANQGSEA come from the germline V gene.

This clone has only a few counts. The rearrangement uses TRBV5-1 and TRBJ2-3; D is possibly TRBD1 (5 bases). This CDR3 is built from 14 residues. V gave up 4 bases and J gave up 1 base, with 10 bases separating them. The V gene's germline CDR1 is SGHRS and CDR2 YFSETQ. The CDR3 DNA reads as TGCGCCAGCAGCATTCAGGGCCGCACAGATACGCAGTATTTT. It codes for CASSIQGRTDTQYF.

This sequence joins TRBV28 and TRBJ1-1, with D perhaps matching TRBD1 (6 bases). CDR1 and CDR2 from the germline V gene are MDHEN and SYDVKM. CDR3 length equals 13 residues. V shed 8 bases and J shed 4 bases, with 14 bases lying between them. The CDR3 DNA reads TGTGCCAGCGAACAGGGCCGTGGCACTGAAGCTTTCTTT. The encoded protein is CASEQGRGTEAFF.

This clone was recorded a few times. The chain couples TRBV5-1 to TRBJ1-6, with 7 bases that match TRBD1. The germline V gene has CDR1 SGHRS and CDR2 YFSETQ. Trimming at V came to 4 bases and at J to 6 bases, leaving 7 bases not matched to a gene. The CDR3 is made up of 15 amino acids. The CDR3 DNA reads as TGCGCCAGCAGCGGAGGGACAGACCTTAATTCACCCCTCCACTTT. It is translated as CASSGGTDLNSPLHF.

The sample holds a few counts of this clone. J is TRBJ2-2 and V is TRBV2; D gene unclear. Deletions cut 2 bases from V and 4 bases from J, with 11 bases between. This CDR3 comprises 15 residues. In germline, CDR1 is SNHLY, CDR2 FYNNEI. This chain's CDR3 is CASSEIRPFTGELFF. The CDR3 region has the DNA TGTGCCAGCAGTGAAATCAGGCCCTTCACCGGGGAGCTGTTTTTT.

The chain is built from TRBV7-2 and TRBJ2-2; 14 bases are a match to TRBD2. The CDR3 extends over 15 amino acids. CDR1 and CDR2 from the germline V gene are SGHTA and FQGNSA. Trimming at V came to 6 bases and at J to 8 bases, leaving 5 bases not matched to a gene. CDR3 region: CASRTTSGGVGELFF. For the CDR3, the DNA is TGTGCCAGCAGGACGACTAGCGGGGGGGTGGGGGAGCTGTTTTTT.

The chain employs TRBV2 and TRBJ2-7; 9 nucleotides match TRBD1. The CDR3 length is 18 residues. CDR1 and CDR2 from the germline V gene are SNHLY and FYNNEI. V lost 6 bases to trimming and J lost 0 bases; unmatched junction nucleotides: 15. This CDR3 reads CASRVPLTGGRSSYEQYF. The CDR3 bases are TGTGCCAGCAGGGTACCGCTAACAGGGGGCCGGAGCTCCTACGAGCAGTACTTC.

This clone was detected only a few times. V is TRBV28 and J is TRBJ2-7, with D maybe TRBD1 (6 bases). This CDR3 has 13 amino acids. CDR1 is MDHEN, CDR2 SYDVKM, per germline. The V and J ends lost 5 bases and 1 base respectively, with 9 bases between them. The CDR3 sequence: CASSIGQSYEQYF. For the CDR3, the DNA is TGTGCCAGCAGTATAGGACAGTCCTACGAGCAGTACTTC.

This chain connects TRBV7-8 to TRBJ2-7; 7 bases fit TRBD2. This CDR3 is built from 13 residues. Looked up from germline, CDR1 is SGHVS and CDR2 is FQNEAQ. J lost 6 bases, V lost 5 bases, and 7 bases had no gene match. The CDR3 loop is CASSSGTSGEQYF. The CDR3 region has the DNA TGTGCCAGCAGCAGCGGGACGTCTGGCGAGCAGTACTTC.

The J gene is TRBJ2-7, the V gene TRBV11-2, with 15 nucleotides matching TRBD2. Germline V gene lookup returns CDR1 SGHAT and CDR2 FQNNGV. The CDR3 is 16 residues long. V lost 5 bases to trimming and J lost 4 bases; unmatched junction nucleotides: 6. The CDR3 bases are TGTGCCAGCAGCCGACCGGGACTAGCGGGGGGATACGAGCAGTACTTC. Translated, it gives CASSRPGLAGGYEQYF. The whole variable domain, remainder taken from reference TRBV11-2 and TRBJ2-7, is EAGVAQSPRYKIIEKRQSVAFWCNPISGHATLYWYQQILGQGPKLLIQFQNNGVVDDSQLPKDRFSAERLKGVDSTLKIQPAKLEDSAVYLCASSRPGLAGGYEQYFGPGTRLTVT.